Below, 9 T cell receptor beta chains from the same sample are listed, as sequenced in a study of PD-1 blockade in mismatch repair-deficient tumors. Measured with immunoSEQ multiplex PCR; TCRdb has only the in-frame clones, and not every one. The table shows 35,000 to 40,000 clones, with 79% occurring only once. The specimen comprised peripheral blood, sampled 4 weeks after starting pembrolizumab. Receptor source: an adult with mismatch repair-deficient cancer.

The gene calls are TRBV29-1 and TRBJ2-5; TRBD1 or TRBD2 may be the D gene (7 bases each). The germline V gene has CDR1 SQVTM and CDR2 ANQGSEA. The length of the CDR3 is 13 residues. V lost 2 bases to trimming and J lost 4 bases, with 11 bases between them. CDR3 region: CSVESRGGETQYF. The CDR3 bases are TGCAGCGTTGAATCCAGGGGGGGAGAGACCCAGTACTTC.

The J gene is TRBJ2-3, the V gene TRBV19; 9 bases map to TRBD2. With 5 bases clipped from V and 2 bases from J, the junction kept 8 bases outside the gene matches. The CDR3 consists of 16 residues. CDR1 is LNHDA, CDR2 SQIVND, per germline (reference sequence). The CDR3 nucleotides are TGTGCCAGTAGTCGCCTAGCGGGAATGTACACAGATACGCAGTATTTT. Protein product: CASSRLAGMYTDTQYF.

This chain links TRBV19 with TRBJ1-1, with TRBD1 as a possible D gene (5 bases). Per the germline V gene, CDR1 is LNHDA and CDR2 is SQIVND (reference sequence). Deletions cut 5 bases from V and 4 bases from J, with 14 bases between. This CDR3 is 14 amino acids long. The CDR3 DNA reads TGTGCCAGTAGTCCGGGGCAGAAGGGCACTGAAGCTTTCTTT. Residues: CASSPGQKGTEAFF.

The chain joins TRBV4-3 to TRBJ2-1; TRBD2 matches at 13 bases. This CDR3 comprises 16 residues. Germline loops: CDR1 LGHNA, CDR2 YSLEER. J lost 9 bases, V lost 3 bases, and 8 bases had no gene match. The DNA for the CDR3 is TGCGCCAGCAGCCACCACAGGACTAGCGGGAGTCTTGAGCAGTTCTTC. It translates to CASSHHRTSGSLEQFF.

V gene TRBV19 combines with J gene TRBJ2-1, with 12 bases aligning to TRBD1. CDR3 size: 14 residues. The germline V gene encodes CDR1 LNHDA and CDR2 SQIVND (reference sequence). Trimming took 8 bases from V and 10 from J; bases not matched to a gene: 9. The CDR3 reads CASRRDRGPLEQFF. CDR3 bases: TGTGCCAGTCGAAGGGACAGGGGGCCCCTCGAGCAGTTCTTC.

This clone was recorded once. This chain connects TRBV7-4 to TRBJ2-1; 9 bases fit TRBD2. V gave up 6 bases and J gave up 15 bases; unmatched junction bases: 9. The CDR3 has 12 residues. Germline CDR1 SGHVT, CDR2 SQSDAQ. CDR3 sequence reads: CASRRLAETGFF. The CDR3 DNA is TGTGCCAGCAGGCGACTAGCGGAGACTGGGTTCTTC.

The chain has TRBV9 and TRBJ1-1; D perhaps matches TRBD1 (5 bases). Trimming removed 3 bases at V and 7 bases at J, with 13 bases between. This CDR3 region has 13 residues. CDR1 and CDR2 (germline): SGDLS, YYNGEE. The CDR3 DNA sequence: TGTGCCAGCAGCGCCTTCGGGGGAGGTGAAGCTTTCTTT. This gives the protein CASSAFGGGEAFF. Full variable domain (remainder filled in from reference TRBV9 and TRBJ1-1): DSGVTQTPKHLITATGQRVTLRCSPRSGDLSVYWYQQSLDQGLQFLIQYYNGEERAKGNILERFSAQQFPDLHSELNLSSLELGDSALYFCASSAFGGGEAFFGQGTRLTVV.

CDR3 bases: TGTGCCAGCAGACCCTCGGGGACCTACGAGCAGTACTTC. Its protein product is CASRPSGTYEQYF. The rearrangement links TRBV28 to TRBJ2-7; D perhaps matches TRBD2 (5 bases). Trimming took 6 bases from V and 2 from J, leaving 11 bases between them. CDR3 length: 13 residues. Germline CDR1 is MDHEN and CDR2 is SYDVKM.

Only a few counts were recorded for this clone. The CDR3 region is CASSPDPTGLGNGYTF. The CDR3 nucleotides read TGTGCCAGCAGCCCCGACCCGACAGGATTGGGGAATGGCTACACCTTC. This chain connects TRBV11-2 to TRBJ1-2, with D maybe TRBD1 (6 bases). CDR3 length: 16 residues. Trimming took 5 bases from V and 6 from J, leaving 22 bases between them. Germline CDR1 is SGHAT and CDR2 is FQNNGV.